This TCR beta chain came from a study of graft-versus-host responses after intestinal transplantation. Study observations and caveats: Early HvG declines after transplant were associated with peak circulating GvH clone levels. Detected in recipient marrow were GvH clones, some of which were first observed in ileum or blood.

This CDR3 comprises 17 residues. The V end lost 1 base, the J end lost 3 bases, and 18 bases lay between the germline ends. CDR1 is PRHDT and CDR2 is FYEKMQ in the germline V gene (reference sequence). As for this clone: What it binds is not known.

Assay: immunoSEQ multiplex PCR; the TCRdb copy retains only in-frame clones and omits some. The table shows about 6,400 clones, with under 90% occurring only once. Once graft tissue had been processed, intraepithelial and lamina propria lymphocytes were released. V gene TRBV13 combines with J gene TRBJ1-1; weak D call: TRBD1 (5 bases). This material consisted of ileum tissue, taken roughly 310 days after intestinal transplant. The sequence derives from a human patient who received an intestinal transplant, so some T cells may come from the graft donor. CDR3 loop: CASSLVSGQGEHTEAFF. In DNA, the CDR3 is TGTGCCAGCAGCTTAGTCTCAGGGCAGGGTGAGCACACTGAAGCTTTCTTT.